The 12 T cell receptor beta chains reported below all come from one sample, sequenced in a study of response to subunit inactivated influenza vaccine. TCRdb redid the calling of the RT-PCR reads with MiXCR, one entry per CDR3 protein. Of 500,000 to 600,000 distinct CDR3 sequences in the sample, around 11% were seen once. A further study also used this sample, focusing on T cells expressing NK-cell markers. That study adds: Beta-chain TCR cDNA was generated via 5'RACE template switching with UMIs.

The material sequenced was PBMCs from blood, taken on the day of vaccination. The receptors stem from a man aged 45-65 years who received an inactivated influenza vaccine.

This clonotype was counted between two and nine times. The J gene is TRBJ2-2, the V gene TRBV5-1, with 7 bases identical to TRBD1. Looked up from germline, CDR1 is SGHRS and CDR2 is YFSETQ. The CDR3 consists of 16 residues. With 5 bases clipped from V and 1 base from J, the junction kept 8 bases outside the gene matches. The CDR3 sequence: CASSLTGLGNTGELFF. DNA of the CDR3: TGCGCCAGCAGTTTGACAGGGTTGGGGAACACCGGGGAGCTGTTTTTT.

The chain uses TRBV4-3 and TRBJ1-3; TRBD1 matches 8 bases. The CDR3 spans 16 residues. Trimming took 0 bases from V and 2 from J; bases not matched to a gene: 3. CDR1 is LGHNA, CDR2 YSLEER, per germline. In DNA form, the CDR3 reads TGCGCCAGCAGCCAAGATCCCAGGGGGCCTGGAAACACCATATATTTT. Amino acid sequence: CASSQDPRGPGNTIYF.

This clonotype was seen ten or more times. The chain employs TRBV5-1 and TRBJ2-3, with D possibly TRBD2 on 5 matching bases. This CDR3 is 12 amino acids long. Trimming removed 5 bases from V and 1 base from J, with 5 bases in between. Germline assignment: CDR1 SGHRS and CDR2 YFSETQ. Here the CDR3 reads CASREGTDTQYF. CDR3 nucleotide sequence: TGCGCCAGCAGGGAGGGCACAGATACGCAGTATTTT. Supplemented by reference TRBV5-1 and TRBJ2-3, the full variable domain reads KAGVTQTPRYLIKTRGQQVTLSCSPISGHRSVSWYQQTPGQGLQFLFEYFSETQRNKGNFPGRFSGRQFSNSRSEMNVSTLELGDSALYLCASREGTDTQYFGPGTRLTVL.

The V gene is TRBV12-3 or TRBV12-4, the J gene TRBJ2-7; D tentatively fits TRBD1 or TRBD2 (6 bases each). Trimming shortened V by 4 bases and J by 4 bases, and 11 bases separated the two germline ends. The CDR3 length is 13 residues. CDR3 loop: CASSWGDKYEQYF. The CDR3 nucleotides are TGTGCCAGCAGTTGGGGGGACAAATACGAGCAGTACTTC.

This clonotype was seen a handful of times. This rearrangement joins TRBV6-1 to TRBJ1-5; D is possibly TRBD1 (6 bases). The CDR3 loop spans 18 amino acids. The V end lost 2 bases, the J end lost 5 bases, and 22 bases lay between the germline ends. The germline gives CDR1 MNHNS, CDR2 SASEGT. CDR3 region: CASSEYRTGRVRDQPQHF. The CDR3 bases are TGTGCCAGCAGTGAATATCGCACAGGGAGAGTGAGAGATCAGCCCCAGCATTTT.

This clonotype was seen more than once but under ten times. The V gene is TRBV11-2, the J gene TRBJ2-7, with D possibly matching TRBD1 (6 bases). Germline lookup yields CDR1 SGHAT and CDR2 FQNNGV. V was trimmed by 5 bases and J by 5 bases, leaving 13 bases between them. The CDR3 runs 13 residues. The DNA for the CDR3 is TGTGCCAGCAGCCCCCAGGGGATCCACGAGCAGTACTTC. This translates into CASSPQGIHEQYF.

This clonotype was recorded a few times. The J gene is TRBJ2-5, the V gene TRBV5-1, with 7 bases identical to TRBD2. J gave up 3 bases and V 0 bases, and 5 bases lay outside the gene matches. Per the germline V gene, CDR1 is SGHRS and CDR2 is YFSETQ. The CDR3 has 15 residues. This CDR3 reads CASSLGTREEETQYF. The DNA of the CDR3 is TGCGCCAGCAGCTTGGGGACTAGAGAAGAAGAGACCCAGTACTTC.

The chain recombines TRBV12-3 or TRBV12-4 with TRBJ1-4; weak D call: TRBD1 (5 bases). Trimming took 0 bases from V and 8 from J, leaving 13 bases between them. The CDR3 totals 15 residues. The CDR3 DNA reads as TGTGCCAGCAGTTTAGCGACTGGGGGATGGGAAAAACTGTTTTTT. Encoded protein: CASSLATGGWEKLFF.

On this clonotype: This may arise from a read error, as a much more abundant clone is one base away. This sequence joins TRBV29-1 and TRBJ2-7, with TRBD1 matching 10 bases. The germline gives CDR1 SQVTM, CDR2 ANQGSEA. The CDR3 runs to 12 residues. V dropped 7 bases and J dropped 3; count of bases not matched to a gene: 3. The CDR3 DNA sequence: TGCAGCGGGGGGGACAGGGGCTACGAGCAGTACTTC. Translating it yields CSGGDRGYEQYF.

The sample holds many counts of this clonotype. The rearrangement joins TRBV6-6 to TRBJ2-5; tentative D call: TRBD2 (5 bases). This CDR3 region has 12 residues. The V end was cut by 5 bases, the J end by 8 bases, with 12 bases between. Germline V gives CDR1 MNHNY, CDR2 SVGAGI (reference sequence). The CDR3 spells CASSPTSSTQYF. In nucleotides, the CDR3 is TGTGCCAGCAGTCCTACTAGTAGCACCCAGTACTTC.

This clonotype was counted between two and nine times. The rearrangement joins TRBV20-1 to TRBJ2-3, with 7 bases that match TRBD1. V was clipped by 5 bases and J by 1 base; unmatched bases: 15. The CDR3 totals 17 residues. Germline lookup yields CDR1 DFQATT and CDR2 SNEGSKA (reference sequence). In DNA, the CDR3 is TGCAGTGCTCTGCCTCGACAGGGCAAGGCAGGCACAGATACGCAGTATTTT. It translates to CSALPRQGKAGTDTQYF.

The chain is built from TRBV12-3 or TRBV12-4 and TRBJ1-2, with TRBD1 as a possible D gene (5 bases). The CDR3 consists of 13 residues. The V and J ends lost 5 bases and 6 bases respectively, with 13 bases between them. CDR3 sequence: CASSPLREHGYTF. DNA for the CDR3: TGTGCCAGCAGTCCGCTCAGGGAGCATGGCTACACCTTC.